This record concerns one TCR beta chain sequence. The data were obtained in a study of blood T cell repertoires in COVID-19. Study in general: The United States, Italy and Spain provided the acute and convalescent COVID-19 samples. PBMCs, B-cell-depleted T cells, or T cells were the source of the cDNA or gDNA that made up the material.

Original handling: How many nucleated cells were present was estimated from reference gene primer amplification. Assay: immunoSEQ multiplex PCR; the TCRdb copy retains only in-frame clones and omits some. D and trimming were read from the DNA, whereas the V and J calls and clone size are those reported in that table. This sample has approximately 110,000 clones, with about 88% found just once. Trimming left V 4 bases short and J 3 bases short, with 7 bases between. This CDR3 comprises 13 residues. Germline loops: CDR1 SGHRS, CDR2 YFSETQ. What was sequenced was peripheral blood. This clonotype was sampled from a woman aged 70-85 years who had recovered from COVID-19. The chain employs TRBV5-1 and TRBJ2-2; no clear D. In DNA form, the CDR3 reads TGCGCCAGCAGCCTTTCCTACACCGGGGAGCTGTTTTTT. This gives the protein CASSLSYTGELFF.